This entry lists 10 T cell receptor beta chains sequenced from one sample in a study of metastatic and nonmetastatic thyroid tumors. TCRdb re-called the PCR reads with MiXCR. The repertoire includes over 20,000 clones, 9% to 15% of them detected once, and roughly 6.2% sits in the top ten. Each patient came to thyroid surgery without any prior treatment (of any kind). Sequencing was carried out using blood. These receptors all come from a male donor with papillary thyroid cancer or a benign thyroid nodule (not recorded which). Some clones in this sample may be carry-over from other donors' samples.

V usage is TRBV5-1 and J usage is TRBJ2-6; 14 bases are shared with TRBD2. The V segment lost 3 bases and the J segment 3 bases; nucleotides outside the gene matches: 5. The CDR3 has 18 amino acids. The V gene's germline CDR1 is SGHRS and CDR2 YFSETQ. The CDR3 spells CASSSVGTSGSGANVLTF. The CDR3 DNA sequence: TGCGCCAGCAGCTCGGTCGGGACTAGCGGGAGTGGGGCCAACGTCCTGACTTTC.

This clone was found many times. The chain employs TRBV27 and TRBJ1-1; no clear D gene. Trimming took off 6 bases at V and 2 bases at J, with 7 bases between the two ends. CDR3 length: 12 amino acids. Looked up from germline, CDR1 is MNHEY and CDR2 is SMNVEV (reference sequence). Here the CDR3 DNA reads TGTGCCAGCAGAAACCCAAACACTGAAGCTTTCTTT. This translates into CASRNPNTEAFF.

This clone is categorized as medium-sized. The chain joins TRBV6-1 to TRBJ1-2; TRBD1 agrees at 8 bases. V lost 5 bases and J lost 2; bases outside the gene matches: 7. This CDR3 comprises 15 residues. The germline V gene encodes CDR1 MNHNS and CDR2 SASEGT. CDR3 sequence (DNA): TGTGCCAGCAGTCAAACAGGGGGTGGGAACTATGGCTACACCTTC. Its translation: CASSQTGGGNYGYTF.

This chain connects TRBV2 to TRBJ2-7; 7 bases are shared with TRBD1. From germline, CDR1 is SNHLY and CDR2 FYNNEI. Unmatched junction bases numbered 7, after V lost 6 bases and J lost 2 bases. The CDR3 extends over 14 amino acids. The CDR3 sequence is CASSRTGTAYEQYF. The CDR3 region has the DNA TGTGCCAGCAGCAGAACCGGGACAGCCTACGAGCAGTACTTC.

This clone is judged medium-sized. V is TRBV12-3 or TRBV12-4 and J is TRBJ2-1, with 9 positions matching TRBD1. The V gene end was trimmed by 2 bases and the J gene end by 2 bases; junction bases not matched to a gene: 4. The CDR3 extends over 16 amino acids. The CDR3 region is CASSLRGQGAYNEQFF. The CDR3 DNA is TGTGCCAGCAGTTTAAGGGGACAGGGAGCCTACAATGAGCAGTTCTTC.

This clone was counted ten times or more. The chain employs TRBV20-1 and TRBJ1-5, with D unresolved. This CDR3 has 12 amino acids. V was cut by 4 bases and J by 3 bases, with 7 bases left in between. Germline loops: CDR1 DFQATT, CDR2 SNEGSKA (reference sequence). The CDR3 region has the DNA TGCAGTGCTACCCACACCAATCAGCCCCAGCATTTT. It yields the protein CSATHTNQPQHF.

This clone was counted between two and nine times. The V and J genes are TRBV6-1 and TRBJ2-7; D ambiguous. The CDR3 length is 11 residues. CDR1 and CDR2 from the germline V gene are MNHNS and SASEGT. V lost 7 bases to trimming and J lost 7 bases, with 11 bases between them. CDR3 residues: CASKYNKEQYF. The CDR3 DNA reads as TGTGCCAGCAAATACAATAAGGAGCAGTACTTC.

This clone appeared many times. The J gene is TRBJ1-5, the V gene TRBV28; D is unresolved. V lost 10 bases and J lost 4, with 5 bases in between. The CDR3 has 10 amino acids. Germline CDR1 MDHEN, CDR2 SYDVKM. The CDR3 loop reads CATSNQPQHF. The DNA for the CDR3 is TGTGCCACATCTAATCAGCCCCAGCATTTT.

This clone was found a few times. The chain carries TRBV6-5 and TRBJ1-6; tentative D call: TRBD1 (6 bases). Trimming removed 4 bases at V and 17 bases at J, with 12 bases between. Per germline, CDR1 MNHEY and CDR2 SVGAGI. This CDR3 contains 11 residues. As DNA, the CDR3 is TGTGCCAGCAGTTCCAGACAGGCCATCCACTTT. This gives the protein CASSSRQAIHF.

Ten or more counts support this clone. The chain combines TRBV20-1 with TRBJ2-7; 9 bases are shared with TRBD1. Germline CDR1 reads DFQATT; CDR2 reads SNEGSKA (reference sequence). The J segment lost 5 bases and the V segment lost 5 bases, leaving 4 bases of the junction unmatched. The CDR3 sequence is 12 residues long. CDR3 sequence (DNA): TGCAGTGCTCGGGACAGGGTTGACGAGCAGTACTTC. This codes for CSARDRVDEQYF.